This TCR beta chain was captured by sequencing in a study of blood T cell repertoires in COVID-19. V dropped 6 bases and J dropped 8; count of bases not matched to a gene: 8. Germline V gives CDR1 SNHLY, CDR2 FYNNEI. This CDR3 is 14 amino acids long. Original data processing: How many nucleated cells were present was estimated from reference gene primer amplification. Profiling relied on immunoSEQ multiplex PCR, and the TCRdb table lists in-frame clones only, not all of them. The V and J calls and the clone size are those of that table, but D and trimming were determined from the DNA. The data contain about 170,000 clones, more than 75% of them singletons.

The J gene is TRBJ2-1, the V gene TRBV2; TRBD2 matches at 9 bases. Sequenced: peripheral blood. The TCR sequence derives from a man aged 60 to 75 with COVID-19, enrolled during active disease. CDR3 DNA: TGTGCCAGCAGAGAGGGACTAGCTGGCGATGAGCAGTTCTTC. It encodes CASREGLAGDEQFF.